This is a list of T cell receptor beta chains from one sample in a study of T cell responses to AZD1222 COVID-19 vaccine. Libraries were prepared by immunoSEQ multiplex PCR; TCRdb keeps only in-frame clonotypes and omits some of them. Here the sample spans some 89,000 clones, roughly nine tenths being singletons. Specimen: peripheral blood, collected on day 0 of AZD1222 vaccination. The source of these receptors is an adult in good health. The CDR3 runs from the conserved cysteine through the conserved F or W. A D gene is named only where the DNA matches it firmly. Clone size is not always given. Where it is, it says once, few, many or a class for expanded clones.

cdr3_aa cdr3_nt j_call d_call clone_size v_call
CASSEGTVNEQYF TGTGCCAGCAGTGAAGGGACAGTTAACGAGCAGTACTTC TRBJ2-7 NA NA TRBV2
CASSTEGRPETEAFF TGTGCCAGTAGTACCGAAGGACGACCGGAGACTGAAGCTTTCTTT TRBJ1-1 NA NA TRBV19
CASTGRDRPTYEQYF TGTGCCAGCACCGGAAGGGACAGGCCTACCTACGAGCAGTACTTC TRBJ2-7 TRBD1 NA TRBV5-8
CASSYGGAADTQYF TGTGCCAGCAGTTACGGCGGGGCTGCAGATACGCAGTATTTT TRBJ2-3 NA NA TRBV6-2/TRBV6-3
CASSFGETQYF TGTGCCAGCAGCTTTGGGGAGACCCAGTACTTC TRBJ2-5 NA NA TRBV5-4
CASSDHGGYNEQFF TGCGCCAGCAGTGACCACGGGGGTTACAATGAGCAGTTCTTC TRBJ2-1 NA NA TRBV10-1
CASSDRGGDRIYGYTF TGTGCCAGTAGTGACCGGGGAGGGGACAGAATATATGGCTACACCTTC TRBJ1-2 TRBD1 NA TRBV19
CSAQAGEQYF TGCAGTGCCCAGGCGGGAGAGCAGTACTTC TRBJ2-7 NA NA TRBV20-1
CASSTSFSGGIREQYF TGCGCCAGCAGCACCTCTTTCTCAGGGGGCATACGCGAGCAGTACTTC TRBJ2-7 TRBD1 NA TRBV5-1
CASSPAPGTDTQYF TGCGCCAGCAGCCCCGCCCCCGGCACAGATACGCAGTATTTT TRBJ2-3 NA NA TRBV5-1
CASSEPRFSTDTQYF TGTGCCAGCAGTGAACCCAGGTTCAGCACAGATACGCAGTATTTT TRBJ2-3 NA NA TRBV6-1
CASDPGTSGYNEQFF TGTGCTAGTGACCCCGGGACTAGCGGTTACAATGAGCAGTTCTTC TRBJ2-1 TRBD2 NA TRBV12-5
CASSEGLAETQYF TGTGCCAGTAGCGAAGGACTAGCGGAGACCCAGTACTTC TRBJ2-5 TRBD2 NA TRBV19
CATGRGDYGYTF TGTGCCACCGGACGAGGGGACTATGGCTACACCTTC TRBJ1-2 NA NA TRBV10-3
CAAGFSSGANVLTF TGTGCCGCGGGGTTCTCTTCTGGGGCCAACGTCCTGACTTTC TRBJ2-6 NA NA TRBV5-4
CASRSGTTEAFF TGTGCCAGCAGGTCGGGGACCACTGAAGCTTTCTTT TRBJ1-1 NA once TRBV27
CASSPKPGAGGTEAFF TGTGCCAGCAGCCCGAAACCCGGGGCCGGGGGCACTGAAGCTTTCTTT TRBJ1-1 NA NA TRBV5-4
CASSLEIGTGELFF TGTGCCAGCAGCTTAGAAATAGGAACCGGGGAGCTGTTTTTT TRBJ2-2 NA NA TRBV7-9
CASLREQGPRYGYTF TGTGCCAGCTTAAGAGAACAGGGCCCTCGGTATGGCTACACCTTC TRBJ1-2 NA once TRBV18
CSVETNTEAFF TGCAGCGTTGAGACGAACACTGAAGCTTTCTTT TRBJ1-1 NA NA TRBV29-1
CASSPGDRGLGGYTF TGCGCCAGCAGCCCGGGGGACAGGGGGCTCGGTGGCTACACCTTC TRBJ1-2 TRBD1 NA TRBV5-1
CASSQGYSGNTIYF TGTGCCAGCAGTCAGGGGTACTCTGGAAACACCATATATTTT TRBJ1-3 NA NA TRBV7-9
CASRLQNRDTQYF TGTGCCAGCAGACTTCAAAATAGAGATACGCAGTATTTT TRBJ2-3 NA NA TRBV28
CSASLVTGVNQPQHF TGCAGTGCTAGTCTCGTGACAGGGGTCAATCAGCCCCAGCATTTT TRBJ1-5 TRBD1 NA TRBV20-1
CASSATSGGQPQHF TGTGCCAGCAGCGCCACTTCGGGCGGTCAGCCCCAGCATTTT TRBJ1-5 NA NA TRBV3-1/TRBV3-2
CASSRTSNEQFF TGTGCCAGCAGTCGCACTAGCAATGAGCAGTTCTTC TRBJ2-1 NA NA TRBV6-5
CATSGRHEETQYF TGTGCCACCTCGGGACGGCATGAAGAGACCCAGTACTTC TRBJ2-5 NA medium-sized TRBV2
CASSLTIGNNEQFF TGTGCCAGCAGCCTCACCATAGGGAACAATGAGCAGTTCTTC TRBJ2-1 NA NA TRBV7-9
CASIPSGVRGGLTTEAFF TGCGCCAGCATTCCCTCGGGAGTCAGGGGAGGTCTGACTACTGAAGCTTTCTTT TRBJ1-1 NA NA TRBV10-2
CASRDRVDQPQHF TGTGCCAGCAGAGACAGGGTAGATCAGCCCCAGCATTTT TRBJ1-5 TRBD1 NA TRBV12-3/TRBV12-4
CASSADGYYGYTF TGTGCCAGCAGCGCCGACGGATACTATGGCTACACCTTC TRBJ1-2 NA NA TRBV9
CATSRGGGTGNEQFF TGTGCCACCAGCAGAGGGGGCGGGACTGGGAATGAGCAGTTCTTC TRBJ2-1 NA few TRBV15
CSPLGPTGQFF TGCAGCCCGTTGGGGCCAACGGGGCAGTTCTTC TRBJ2-1 NA NA TRBV20-1
CASSLMSGNYGNQPQHF TGTGCCAGCAGCTTAATGTCAGGGAATTACGGCAATCAGCCCCAGCATTTT TRBJ1-5 NA once TRBV7-2